This T cell receptor beta chain was retrieved from a study of blood T cell repertoires in COVID-19. This CDR3 is 12 amino acids long. Deletions cut 3 bases from V and 9 bases from J, with 9 bases between. Germline V gene lookup returns CDR1 MGHDK and CDR2 SYGVNS. The protocol was immunoSEQ multiplex PCR, while the TCRdb copy is restricted to in-frame clones and leaves out a portion. The sample lists about 97,000 clones; 85% to 90% were seen once. This receptor was identified in a man in his fifties with COVID-19, enrolled during active disease. The sample consisted of peripheral blood. The genes are TRBV25-1 and TRBJ2-1; a possible D gene is TRBD1 (5 bases). The CDR3: CASSDQGFEQFF. The CDR3 DNA sequence: TGTGCCAGCAGTGACCAGGGTTTTGAGCAGTTCTTC.